The present T cell receptor (beta chain) was sequenced within a study of blood T cell repertoires in COVID-19. This CDR3 comprises 15 residues. CDR1 and CDR2 (germline): SEHNR, FQNEAQ (reference sequence). The J segment lost 2 bases and the V segment lost 5 bases, leaving 6 bases of the junction unmatched. Original data processing: Cell counts per sample came from amplifying reference gene primers. Profiling relied on immunoSEQ multiplex PCR, and the TCRdb table lists in-frame clones only, not all of them. V, J and clone size were drawn from that table, and D and trimming were deduced from the DNA. The sample lists roughly 92,000 clones, 90% occurring once.

The genes are TRBV7-9 and TRBJ2-5; 9 bases align to TRBD1. Source material: peripheral blood. The clonotype comes from an elderly woman with active or convalescent COVID-19. In DNA, the CDR3 is TGTGCCAGCAGCACAGACAGGGGGGTACAAGAGACCCAGTACTTC. Its protein is CASSTDRGVQETQYF.